Listed below are T cell receptor beta chains from one sample, sequenced in a study of a mutant IDH1 vaccine in newly diagnosed glioma. Repertoires were generated with immunoSEQ multiplex PCR, while TCRdb's copy carries only in-frame clones and drops some. The sample lists around 50,000 clones; roughly 61% were seen once. Antigen specificity for these receptors is unknown. Material: peripheral blood mononuclear cells (PBMCs), obtained from a glioma patient whose treatment included an IDH1 peptide vaccine. Receptor source: a man aged 40-49 years with glioma. Some clones in this sample may be carry-over from other donors' samples. CDR3s include the opening cysteine and the closing phenylalanine or tryptophan. A D gene is named only where the DNA matches it firmly. Clone size, where shown, is once, few, many, or a class for clones that have expanded.

D gene	V gene	J gene	clone size	CDR3 DNA	CDR3 protein
TRBD2	TRBV15	TRBJ2-3	-	TGTGCCACCAGCACCGGGGGACTAGCGGCGCGCGATACGCAGTATTTT	CATSTGGLAARDTQYF
TRBD1	TRBV6-1	TRBJ2-2	once	TGTGCCAGTGCTCCCGGACAGGGCGTCACCGGGGAGCTGTTTTTT	CASAPGQGVTGELFF
-	TRBV5-1	TRBJ1-5	few	TGCGCCAGCAGCTTGGGGAGTAATCAGCCCCAGCATTTT	CASSLGSNQPQHF
-	TRBV6-1	TRBJ2-6	-	TGTGCCAGCAGCCTCTCTGGGGCCAACGTCCTGACTTTC	CASSLSGANVLTF
-	TRBV30	TRBJ1-2	-	TGTGCCTCGTATTATGGCTACACCTTC	CASYYGYTF
-	TRBV6-5	TRBJ1-2	few	TGTGCCAGCAGTTACGGGGAGACTACTAACTATGGCTACACCTTC	CASSYGETTNYGYTF
-	TRBV6-4	TRBJ1-2	-	TGTGCCAGCAGTGAACAGCCACGTAACTATGGCTACACCTTC	CASSEQPRNYGYTF
-	TRBV7-8	TRBJ1-6	few	TGTGCCAGCAGCTTAGAGGGGGATTCACCCCTCCACTTT	CASSLEGDSPLHF
TRBD1	TRBV19	TRBJ2-7	-	TGTGCCAGTGCGCTAGGGGGCCACTACGAGCAGTACTTC	CASALGGHYEQYF
-	TRBV15	TRBJ2-3	-	TGTGCCACCAGCAGACGCCGGGTGAACGGGGCAGATACGCAGTATTTT	CATSRRRVNGADTQYF
-	TRBV19	TRBJ1-3	-	TGTGCCAGTAGCCCCGAAGGGAGAGGAAACACCATATATTTT	CASSPEGRGNTIYF
TRBD2	TRBV9	TRBJ2-7	few	TGTGCCAGCAGCCCCAACCCGACTAGCGGAAGGCACTACGAGCAGTACTTC	CASSPNPTSGRHYEQYF
-	TRBV6-6	TRBJ1-3	few	TGTGCCAGCAGCCAAATCGGTGGAAACACCATATATTTT	CASSQIGGNTIYF
-	TRBV19	TRBJ1-1	-	TGTGCCAGTAGTGTACCACGGGAAACTGGCACTGAAGCTTTCTTT	CASSVPRETGTEAFF
-	TRBV5-1	TRBJ1-6	-	TGCGCCAGCAGCCGGGGGACTAATACTAATTCACCCCTCCACTTT	CASSRGTNTNSPLHF
TRBD2	TRBV9	TRBJ2-7	-	TGTGCCAGCAGCGCCTTAGCGGGGGGGCACTACGAGCAGTACTTC	CASSALAGGHYEQYF
-	TRBV5-1	TRBJ1-6	-	TGCGCCAGCAGGGGAACAGGGCAGGATTCACCCCTCCACTTT	CASRGTGQDSPLHF
TRBD1	TRBV29-1	TRBJ1-4	-	TGCAGCGTTAGGGGGCTATCGGTTGAAAAACTGTTTTTT	CSVRGLSVEKLFF
TRBD1	TRBV4-1	TRBJ1-5	few	TGCGCCAGCAGCCGGACCCAGGGGGCGGATCAGCCCCAGCATTTT	CASSRTQGADQPQHF
-	TRBV6-6	TRBJ1-2	few	TGTGCCAGCAGCTGGGGGAGAGAGTATGGCTACACCTTC	CASSWGREYGYTF
-	TRBV13	TRBJ2-4	-	TGTGCCAGCAGCGATCAGAAGGACATTCAGTACTTC	CASSDQKDIQYF
-	TRBV6-5	TRBJ1-3	-	TGTGCCAGCAGTTACTCGTGGGGTGGAAACACCATATATTTT	CASSYSWGGNTIYF
-	TRBV19	TRBJ2-6	-	TGTGCCAGTAGTCGGGCAGCCTCTGGGGCCAACGTCCTGACTTTC	CASSRAASGANVLTF
TRBD1	TRBV10-3	TRBJ1-6	-	TGTGCCATCAGTGGACAGGGGTTTTCTTCACCCCTCCACTTT	CAISGQGFSSPLHF
-	TRBV2	TRBJ1-5	once	TGTGCCGGCGGCTATAGCAATCAGCCCCAGCATTTT	CAGGYSNQPQHF
-	TRBV6-5	TRBJ1-2	-	TGTGCCAGCAGTTATTCGAGAGGGGGAGGCTACACCTTC	CASSYSRGGGYTF
-	TRBV4-1	TRBJ1-2	-	TGCGCCAGCAGGCCCTTTATTTATGGCTACACCTTC	CASRPFIYGYTF
TRBD1	TRBV6-5	TRBJ2-1	once	TGTGCCAGCAGGGGGACAGTAGGGCTCCTTGGTGAGCAGTTCTTC	CASRGTVGLLGEQFF
TRBD1	TRBV5-6	TRBJ2-7	-	TGTGCCAGCAGCCGGAAACAGGGGTGGTACGAGCAGTACTTC	CASSRKQGWYEQYF
TRBD1	TRBV29-1	TRBJ2-2	-	TGCAGCGGCCGGGACAGCAACACCGGGGAGCTGTTTTTT	CSGRDSNTGELFF
-	TRBV6-4	TRBJ2-7	-	TGTGCCAGCGGGCAGGGCCCCTACGAGCAGTACTTC	CASGQGPYEQYF
-	TRBV19	TRBJ2-5	few	TGTGCCAGTAGTCTCGGGGGTGCGGCCGAGGAGACCCAGTACTTC	CASSLGGAAEETQYF
TRBD1	TRBV7-9	TRBJ1-1	-	TGTGCCAGCAGCTTAAATGCGGGACAGGGTGGCGCTTTCTTT	CASSLNAGQGGAFF
-	TRBV5-6	TRBJ1-2	few	TGTGCCAGCAGCTTGGCCAGTCGGGGTAACTATGGCTACACCTTC	CASSLASRGNYGYTF
TRBD2	TRBV14	TRBJ2-7	-	TGTGCCAGCAGCCTACAGCGGGGGGTCTCCTACGAGCAGTACTTC	CASSLQRGVSYEQYF
TRBD1	TRBV5-1	TRBJ2-7	-	TGCGCCAGCAGCCAGTGGACAGGGGCGAGCTCCTACGAGCAGTACTTC	CASSQWTGASSYEQYF
TRBD2	TRBV19	TRBJ2-7	-	TGTGCCAGTAGTATAGCTCTAGCGGGGGGCTACGAGCAGTACTTC	CASSIALAGGYEQYF
TRBD1	TRBV5-1	TRBJ1-2	-	TGCGCCAGCAGCGTAACAGGGGATGGCTACACCTTC	CASSVTGDGYTF
-	TRBV5-1	TRBJ2-3	-	TGCGCCAGCAGCTTGGAGGGTCGGGGGGCTGGGACAGATACGCAGTATTTT	CASSLEGRGAGTDTQYF
-	TRBV6-4	TRBJ1-2	-	TGTGCCAGCAGTTTCCACGGGTTTCATGGCTACACCTTC	CASSFHGFHGYTF
-	TRBV19	TRBJ2-3	-	TGTGCCAGTAGTATAGATCTAAGGACAGATACGCAGTATTTT	CASSIDLRTDTQYF
-	TRBV21-1	TRBJ2-5	-	TGTGCCAGCTCACCTCTAGCTGGTGAGACCCAGTACTTC	CASSPLAGETQYF
TRBD2	TRBV29-1	TRBJ2-5	-	TGCAGCGCCCCTGGACGCGGGGGGCAAGAGACCCAGTACTTC	CSAPGRGGQETQYF
-	TRBV10-1	TRBJ1-6	few	TGCGCCAGCAGTGGTGGGGGCGGTTCACCCCTCCACTTT	CASSGGGGSPLHF
-	TRBV30	TRBJ2-3	-	TGTGCCTGGAAGGCCCCGGGGGGCACACCCACAGATACGCAGTATTTT	CAWKAPGGTPTDTQYF
-	TRBV2	TRBJ2-7	-	TGTGCCAGCAGTGAAGCGCGGTCTCTCTCCTACGAGCAGTACTTC	CASSEARSLSYEQYF